This T cell receptor beta chain was captured by sequencing in a study of blood T cell repertoires in COVID-19. Authors' analysis steps: Quantification of nucleated cells was approximated via reference gene primer amplification. Some clones are missing from TCRdb's copy, which holds only in-frame ones; the method was immunoSEQ multiplex PCR. V and J calls and clone size are those listed in that table; D and trimming were worked out from the DNA. In the table there are about 190,000 clones, less than 85% of which are singletons. The CDR3 sequence is 15 residues long. Germline CDR1 MDHEN, CDR2 SYDVKM. The V segment lost 6 bases and the J segment 11 bases; nucleotides outside the gene matches: 13.

V gene TRBV28 combines with J gene TRBJ1-6, with 7 nucleotides matching TRBD1. This receptor was taken from a woman between 25 and 40 years old who had recovered from COVID-19. The specimen sequenced was PBMCs or T cells enriched from blood (not recorded which). The CDR3 DNA is TGTGCCAGCAGGGCCCAGGACAGGTCCAGGGCACCCCTCCACTTT. It translates to CASRAQDRSRAPLHF.